The 13 T cell receptor beta chains reported below all come from one sample, sequenced in a study of shared clonotypes between healthy human individuals. Sequencing was performed with immunoSEQ multiplex PCR; in TCRdb, only in-frame clones are kept and a portion is missing. The repertoire holds hundreds of thousands of clones, with 95% to 96% as singletons. Naive CD8 isolation took CD45RO-negative cells positively selected for CCR7 and excluded terminally differentiated effector memory CD45RA+ cells. Source material: naive CD8+ T cells sorted from blood. The source is a woman aged 25 to 45 in good health.

This chain connects TRBV27 to TRBJ2-7; 12 bases fit TRBD2. Germline V gene sequence: CDR1 MNHEY, CDR2 SMNVEV (reference sequence). The CDR3 loop spans 15 amino acids. The V segment lost 6 bases and the J segment 6 bases; nucleotides outside the gene matches: 9. The CDR3 loop reads CASSHSRTSGTEQYF. The CDR3 coding sequence is TGTGCCAGCAGCCATTCACGGACTAGCGGGACCGAGCAGTACTTC.

The V call is TRBV25-1, the J call TRBJ2-5; D perhaps matches TRBD2 (6 bases). TRBJ2-7 explains the end of the DNA better; the J call may be wrong. Per germline, CDR1 MGHDK and CDR2 SYGVNS. The CDR3 totals 14 residues. DNA for the CDR3: TGTGCCAGCAGTGAATATGACGGGAGCAACGAGCAGTACTTC. It yields the protein CASSEYDGSNEQYF.

The rearrangement joins TRBV19 to TRBJ1-6; D unclear. V dropped 1 base and J dropped 5 bases, with 9 bases sitting between them. Germline V lookup: CDR1 LNHDA, CDR2 SQIVND (reference sequence). This CDR3 has 15 residues. Here the CDR3 DNA reads TGTGCCAGTAGTATAGTCTCCAGTGATAATTCACCCCTCCACTTT. This encodes CASSIVSSDNSPLHF.

This sequence joins TRBV9 and TRBJ2-1, with 11 bases matching TRBD2. The CDR3 is 14 residues long. Germline CDR1 reads SGDLS; CDR2 reads YYNGEE. Trimming at V came to 4 bases and at J to 8 bases, leaving 5 bases not matched to a gene. The CDR3 DNA follows: TGTGCCAGCAGCATTAGCGGGAGGGCCGATGAGCAGTTCTTC. Residues: CASSISGRADEQFF.

The table lists this clone with a count of one. This sequence joins TRBV10-2 and TRBJ2-7; no firm D call. The CDR3 length is 14 residues. V gave up 2 bases and J gave up 0 bases, with 8 bases separating them. CDR1 is WSHSY, CDR2 SAAADI, per germline. This CDR3 reads CASSEERASYEQYF. As DNA, the CDR3 is TGCGCCAGCAGTGAGGAAAGGGCCTCCTACGAGCAGTACTTC.

The chain uses TRBV2 and TRBJ2-7, with 11 bases lining up with TRBD2. V gave up 5 bases and J gave up 5 bases; unmatched junction bases: 8. The CDR3 is made up of 15 amino acids. The germline V gene encodes CDR1 SNHLY and CDR2 FYNNEI. The CDR3 loop is CASSPSSGRTHEQYF. Written as DNA, the CDR3 is TGTGCCAGCAGTCCCTCTAGCGGGAGGACCCACGAGCAGTACTTC.

Written as DNA, the CDR3 is TGCGCCAGCAGCCAAGATGGCCGGGGGGAAGAGACCCAGTACTTC. Protein: CASSQDGRGEETQYF. The chain uses TRBV4-1 and TRBJ2-5; TRBD2 agrees at 7 bases. V lost 0 bases to trimming and J lost 3 bases; unmatched junction nucleotides: 4. The CDR3 loop spans 15 amino acids. CDR1 and CDR2 from the germline V gene are MGHRA and YSYEKL.

This rearrangement joins TRBV4-1 to TRBJ2-7, with 12 bases identical to TRBD2. Germline loops: CDR1 MGHRA, CDR2 YSYEKL. Trimming cost V 0 bases and J 4 bases; bases outside gene matches: 7. CDR3 length: 17 amino acids. CDR3 in amino acids: CASSQDSTSGRPYEQYF. The CDR3 DNA sequence: TGCGCCAGCAGCCAAGACTCGACTAGCGGGAGACCATACGAGCAGTACTTC.

This clone was picked up one time. The chain recombines TRBV2 with TRBJ2-7; 11 bases are shared with TRBD2. CDR1 is SNHLY, CDR2 FYNNEI, per germline. Trimming took 0 bases from V and 6 from J; bases not matched to a gene: 7. The CDR3 sequence is 16 residues long. The CDR3 spells CASSEAGTSGPVEQYF. CDR3 bases: TGTGCCAGCAGTGAAGCTGGGACTAGCGGCCCTGTCGAGCAGTACTTC.

The chain uses TRBV9 and TRBJ2-5, with a tentative D call TRBD2 (7 bases). Germline values: CDR1 SGDLS, CDR2 YYNGEE. Trimming removed 0 bases at V and 1 base at J, with 13 bases between. This CDR3 contains 16 residues. CDR3 loop: CASSVDGGGGQETQYF. The CDR3 nucleotides are TGTGCCAGCAGCGTAGACGGGGGAGGGGGCCAAGAGACCCAGTACTTC.

The V and J genes are TRBV25-1 and TRBJ1-1; 7 bases are a match to TRBD1. This CDR3 has 14 amino acids. V was pared by 2 bases and J by 7 bases, with 7 bases of the junction left unmatched. Germline assignment: CDR1 MGHDK and CDR2 SYGVNS. The CDR3 sequence: CASSESRGPIEAFF. The CDR3 coding sequence is TGTGCCAGCAGTGAAAGTAGGGGGCCAATTGAAGCTTTCTTT.

This chain's CDR3 is CASSSNPSPEAGQPQHF. CDR3 DNA sequence: TGTGCCAGCAGCTCAAACCCAAGCCCGGAGGCTGGTCAGCCCCAGCATTTT. V is TRBV7-9 and J is TRBJ1-5; D ambiguous. Trimming pared 4 bases from V and 6 bases from J, leaving 22 bases between. This CDR3 has 17 amino acids. The V gene's germline CDR1 is SEHNR and CDR2 FQNEAQ (reference sequence).

The CDR3 loop reads CASSWGDEQYF. The CDR3 region has the DNA TGTGCCAGCAGCTGGGGGGACGAGCAGTACTTC. The V and J genes are TRBV5-4 and TRBJ2-7; weak D call: TRBD2 (6 bases). The V end lost 3 bases, the J end lost 5 bases, and 6 bases lay between the germline ends. Germline V gene data show CDR1 as SGHNT and CDR2 as YYREEE (reference sequence). CDR3 length: 11 residues.